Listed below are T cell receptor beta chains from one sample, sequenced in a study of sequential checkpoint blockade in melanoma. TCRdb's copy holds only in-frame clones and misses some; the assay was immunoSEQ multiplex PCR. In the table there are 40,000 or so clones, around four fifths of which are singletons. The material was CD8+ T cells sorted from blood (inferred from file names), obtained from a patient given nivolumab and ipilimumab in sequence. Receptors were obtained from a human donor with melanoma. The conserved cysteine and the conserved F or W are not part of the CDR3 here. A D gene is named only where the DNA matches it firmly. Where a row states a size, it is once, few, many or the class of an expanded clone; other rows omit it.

cdr3_aa: ASSAPPSAGELF
v_call: TRBV7-9
clone_size: -
d_call: -

cdr3_aa: AGNGFTSGYNEQF
v_call: TRBV6-1
clone_size: -
d_call: -

cdr3_aa: ASSPRTGADYGYT
v_call: TRBV4-1
clone_size: -
d_call: TRBD1

cdr3_aa: ASSLDGYEQY
v_call: TRBV5-5
clone_size: -
d_call: -

cdr3_aa: ASRLFSGDHNEQF
v_call: TRBV19
clone_size: -
d_call: TRBD2

cdr3_aa: ASSVVSNTEAF
v_call: TRBV9
clone_size: -
d_call: -

cdr3_aa: ASSPTSGQETQY
v_call: TRBV6-5
clone_size: -
d_call: TRBD2

cdr3_aa: ASSLGLAAYQETQY
v_call: TRBV5-1
clone_size: -
d_call: TRBD2

cdr3_aa: ASSLANSYMNTEAF
v_call: TRBV7-9
clone_size: -
d_call: -

cdr3_aa: ASMNFGNNEQF
v_call: TRBV27
clone_size: -
d_call: -

cdr3_aa: ASSAGLAGNNEQF
v_call: TRBV5-4
clone_size: once
d_call: TRBD2

cdr3_aa: ASSDSSGGANEQF
v_call: TRBV6-4
clone_size: medium-sized
d_call: TRBD2

cdr3_aa: ASSPSVNPSYEQY
v_call: TRBV7-6
clone_size: once
d_call: -

cdr3_aa: ASSLGSGGPYEQY
v_call: TRBV11-3
clone_size: -
d_call: TRBD2

cdr3_aa: ASSYSGINEQF
v_call: TRBV27
clone_size: -
d_call: TRBD2

cdr3_aa: ASSLGLGSAYEQY
v_call: TRBV5-1
clone_size: -
d_call: -

cdr3_aa: ASSGYRGSSYNEQF
v_call: TRBV28
clone_size: -
d_call: TRBD1

cdr3_aa: ASSLESTGATDEQY
v_call: TRBV5-1
clone_size: -
d_call: TRBD1

cdr3_aa: ASSLQGGSNQPQH
v_call: TRBV28
clone_size: -
d_call: -

cdr3_aa: GTRTPSGNTIY
v_call: TRBV6-6
clone_size: few
d_call: -

cdr3_aa: ASSLSSYSIGTEAF
v_call: TRBV27
clone_size: -
d_call: -

cdr3_aa: ASSLAYSKETQY
v_call: TRBV5-1
clone_size: -
d_call: -

cdr3_aa: ASSYSKISVAETQY
v_call: TRBV6-5
clone_size: -
d_call: -

cdr3_aa: ATSRVVRVDSTDTQY
v_call: TRBV15
clone_size: -
d_call: -

cdr3_aa: ATSSDGVGGPQGNTEAF
v_call: TRBV15
clone_size: -
d_call: -

cdr3_aa: ASSPTAGVYNSPLH
v_call: TRBV7-9
clone_size: -
d_call: -

cdr3_aa: ASSIALIHEQF
v_call: TRBV19
clone_size: -
d_call: -

cdr3_aa: ASSLVGSPWYEQY
v_call: TRBV5-1
clone_size: -
d_call: -

cdr3_aa: ASSIPHRGLMNTEAF
v_call: TRBV5-6
clone_size: -
d_call: TRBD1

cdr3_aa: ASSLGGASTDTQY
v_call: TRBV5-4
clone_size: -
d_call: -

cdr3_aa: ASSQTGGDGYT
v_call: TRBV27
clone_size: -
d_call: TRBD1

cdr3_aa: ASSSLAGVLYEQY
v_call: TRBV5-1
clone_size: -
d_call: TRBD2

cdr3_aa: ASSLSGALGNTIY
v_call: TRBV27
clone_size: -
d_call: -

cdr3_aa: ASSARDSSGNTIY
v_call: TRBV9
clone_size: -
d_call: TRBD1

cdr3_aa: ASSSGTNNSPLH
v_call: TRBV5-6
clone_size: -
d_call: -

cdr3_aa: ASSEALLPETQY
v_call: TRBV6-1
clone_size: -
d_call: -

cdr3_aa: ASTGLAGVTGELF
v_call: TRBV7-9
clone_size: -
d_call: TRBD2

cdr3_aa: ASSLAGRAYNEQF
v_call: TRBV5-1
clone_size: -
d_call: TRBD2

cdr3_aa: ASSGQGGQPQH
v_call: TRBV11-2
clone_size: -
d_call: TRBD1

cdr3_aa: AWTKRWQTITVEDSPLH
v_call: TRBV30
clone_size: -
d_call: -

cdr3_aa: ASSEGLAGDTQY
v_call: TRBV6-4
clone_size: few
d_call: TRBD2

cdr3_aa: ASSLKDRLAGEDNEQF
v_call: TRBV7-9
clone_size: -
d_call: TRBD2

cdr3_aa: ASSESGWTGYEQY
v_call: TRBV6-1
clone_size: -
d_call: -

cdr3_aa: ASSQAWTETTYGYT
v_call: TRBV4-1
clone_size: -
d_call: -

cdr3_aa: SEGDGSAEYGYT
v_call: TRBV29-1
clone_size: -
d_call: -

cdr3_aa: ASIPGEGGLYGYT
v_call: TRBV2
clone_size: -
d_call: -

cdr3_aa: ASSPDTGSNQPQH
v_call: TRBV4-1
clone_size: -
d_call: -

cdr3_aa: ASSQIAGANYGYT
v_call: TRBV14
clone_size: -
d_call: -

cdr3_aa: ASSLGQGAGGELF
v_call: TRBV7-2
clone_size: -
d_call: TRBD1

cdr3_aa: ASSELLETQY
v_call: TRBV7-2
clone_size: -
d_call: -

cdr3_aa: ASSPGGQDEQY
v_call: TRBV14
clone_size: -
d_call: -

cdr3_aa: ASSQGPGANVLT
v_call: TRBV19
clone_size: few
d_call: -

cdr3_aa: ASSPGSDTEAF
v_call: TRBV10-1
clone_size: -
d_call: -

cdr3_aa: ASSQGAGSNTGELF
v_call: TRBV9
clone_size: -
d_call: TRBD1

cdr3_aa: ATLRGFQETQY
v_call: TRBV6-4
clone_size: -
d_call: -